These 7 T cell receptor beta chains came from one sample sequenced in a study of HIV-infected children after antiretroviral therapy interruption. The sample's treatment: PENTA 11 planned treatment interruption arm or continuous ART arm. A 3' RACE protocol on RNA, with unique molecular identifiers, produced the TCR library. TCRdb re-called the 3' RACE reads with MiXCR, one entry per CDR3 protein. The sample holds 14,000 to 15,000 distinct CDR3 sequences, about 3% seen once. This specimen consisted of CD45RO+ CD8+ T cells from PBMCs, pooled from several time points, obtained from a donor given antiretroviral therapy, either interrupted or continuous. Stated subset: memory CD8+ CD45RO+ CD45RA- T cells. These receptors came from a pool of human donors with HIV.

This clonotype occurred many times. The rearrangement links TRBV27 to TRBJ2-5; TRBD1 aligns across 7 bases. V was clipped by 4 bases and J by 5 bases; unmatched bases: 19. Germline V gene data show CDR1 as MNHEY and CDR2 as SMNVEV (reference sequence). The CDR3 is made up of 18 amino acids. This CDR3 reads CASSSLRGGPLLEETQYF. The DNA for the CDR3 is TGTGCCAGCAGTTCCCTCCGAGGGGGCCCCCTCTTAGAGGAGACCCAGTACTTC.

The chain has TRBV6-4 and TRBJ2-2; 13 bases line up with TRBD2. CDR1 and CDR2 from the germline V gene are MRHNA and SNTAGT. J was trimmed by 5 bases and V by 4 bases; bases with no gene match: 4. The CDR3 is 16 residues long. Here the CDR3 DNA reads TGTGCCAGCAGTGCGACTAGCGGGGGGCAAACCGGGGAGCTGTTTTTT. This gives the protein CASSATSGGQTGELFF.

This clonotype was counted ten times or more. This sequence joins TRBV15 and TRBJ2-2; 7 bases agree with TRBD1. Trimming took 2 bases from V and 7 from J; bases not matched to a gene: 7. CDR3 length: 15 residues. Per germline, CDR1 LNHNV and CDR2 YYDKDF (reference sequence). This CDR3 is CATSRSTGADGELFF. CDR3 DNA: TGTGCCACCAGCAGATCTACAGGGGCAGACGGGGAGCTGTTTTTT.

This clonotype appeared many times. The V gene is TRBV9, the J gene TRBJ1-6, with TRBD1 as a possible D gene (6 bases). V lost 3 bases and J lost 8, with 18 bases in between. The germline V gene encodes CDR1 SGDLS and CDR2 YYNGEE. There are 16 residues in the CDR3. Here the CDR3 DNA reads TGTGCCAGCAGCGGACCCCCCCGGACAGTTGATTCACCCCTCCACTTT. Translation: CASSGPPRTVDSPLHF.

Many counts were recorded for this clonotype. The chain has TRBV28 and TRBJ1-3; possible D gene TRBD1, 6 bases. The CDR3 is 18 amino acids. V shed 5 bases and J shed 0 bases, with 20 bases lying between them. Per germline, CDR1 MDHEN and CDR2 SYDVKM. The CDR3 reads CASSLRDTPPHSGNTIYF. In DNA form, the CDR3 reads TGTGCCAGCAGTCTCCGGGACACCCCTCCTCACTCTGGAAACACCATATATTTT.

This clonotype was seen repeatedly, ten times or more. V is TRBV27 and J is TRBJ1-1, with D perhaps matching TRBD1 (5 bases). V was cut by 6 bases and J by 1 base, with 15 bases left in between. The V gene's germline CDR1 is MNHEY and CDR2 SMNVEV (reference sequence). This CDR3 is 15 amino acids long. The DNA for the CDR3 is TGTGCCAGCAGCCCCTTCTTAGGGGCGAACACTGAAGCTTTCTTT. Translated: CASSPFLGANTEAFF.

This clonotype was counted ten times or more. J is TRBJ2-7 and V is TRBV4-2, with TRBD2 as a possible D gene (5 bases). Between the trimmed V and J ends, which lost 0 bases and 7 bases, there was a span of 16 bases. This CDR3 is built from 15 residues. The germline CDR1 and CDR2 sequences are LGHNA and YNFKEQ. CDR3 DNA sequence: TGTGCCAGCAGCCAAGATGAAACGGGATGGGGAGAGCAGTACTTC. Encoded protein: CASSQDETGWGEQYF.